The source of this T cell receptor (beta chain) is a study of cytomegalovirus exposure and HLA in healthy donors. The overall study: Previous work identified 120 million or so unique TCR beta sequences from around 170 million T cells. Study-wide results and limits: Relative to the approximately 700-donor mean, N-insertions were reportedly fewer in an Asian-associated ancestry cluster in a later analysis. Researchers reported in a later analysis that a missense DCLRE1C variant was tied to TCR beta V- and J-gene trimming.

There was no recording of CMV serostatus for this donor. This CDR3 comprises 14 residues. Trimming took 5 bases from V and 2 from J, leaving 12 bases between them. Germline assignment: CDR1 SGHAT and CDR2 FQNNGV. Remarks on this clone: Antigen specificity is unknown.

13 Jbeta primers and 60 Vbeta primers were used for the PCR. The protocol was immunoSEQ multiplex PCR, while the TCRdb copy is restricted to in-frame clones and leaves out a portion. The sample shows over 100,000 clones, roughly three fifths of them seen only once. The source material was PBMCs. The receptor's source is a human donor in good health. The J gene is TRBJ1-2, the V gene TRBV11-2; D call uncertain. The CDR3 bases are TGTGCCAGCAGCCTACTACGCGAGAACTATGGCTACACCTTC. Protein: CASSLLRENYGYTF.